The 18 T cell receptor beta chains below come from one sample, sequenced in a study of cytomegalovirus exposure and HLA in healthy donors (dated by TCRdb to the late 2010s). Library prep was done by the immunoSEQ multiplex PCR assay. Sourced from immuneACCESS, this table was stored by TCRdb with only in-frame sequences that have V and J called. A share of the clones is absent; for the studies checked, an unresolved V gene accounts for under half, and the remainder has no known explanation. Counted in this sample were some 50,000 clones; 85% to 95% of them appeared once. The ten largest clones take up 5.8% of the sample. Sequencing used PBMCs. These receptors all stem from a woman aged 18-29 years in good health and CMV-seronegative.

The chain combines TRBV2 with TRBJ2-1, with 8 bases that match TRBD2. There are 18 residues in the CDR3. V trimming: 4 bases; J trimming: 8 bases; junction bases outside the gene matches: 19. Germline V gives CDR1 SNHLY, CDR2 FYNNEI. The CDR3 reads CASSVLPKAGDPKYEQFF. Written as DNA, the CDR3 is TGTGCCAGCAGTGTTTTACCCAAAGCGGGAGACCCAAAGTATGAGCAGTTCTTC.

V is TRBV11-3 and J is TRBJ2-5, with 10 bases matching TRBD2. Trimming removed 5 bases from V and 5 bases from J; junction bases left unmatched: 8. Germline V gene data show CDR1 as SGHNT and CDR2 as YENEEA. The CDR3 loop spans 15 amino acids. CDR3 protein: CASSDRTSGLETQYF. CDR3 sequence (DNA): TGTGCCAGCAGCGATCGGACTAGCGGACTGGAGACCCAGTACTTC.

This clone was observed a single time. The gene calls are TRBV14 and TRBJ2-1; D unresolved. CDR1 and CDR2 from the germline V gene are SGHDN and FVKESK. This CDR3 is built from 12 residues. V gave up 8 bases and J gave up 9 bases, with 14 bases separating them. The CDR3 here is CASGGSPGEQFF. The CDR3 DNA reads TGTGCCAGCGGCGGTAGTCCTGGTGAGCAGTTCTTC.

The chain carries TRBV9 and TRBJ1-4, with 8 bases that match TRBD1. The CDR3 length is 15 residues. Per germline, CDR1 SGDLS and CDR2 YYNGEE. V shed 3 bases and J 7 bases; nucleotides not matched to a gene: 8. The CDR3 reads CASSAGQGLSEKLFF. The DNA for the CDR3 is TGTGCCAGCAGCGCAGGACAGGGTTTGAGTGAAAAACTGTTTTTT.

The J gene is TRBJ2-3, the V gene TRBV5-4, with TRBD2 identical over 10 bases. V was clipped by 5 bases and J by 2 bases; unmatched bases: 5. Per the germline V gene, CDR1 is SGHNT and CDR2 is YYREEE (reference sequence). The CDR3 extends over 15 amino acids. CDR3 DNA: TGTGCCAGCAGTGAGCGGGGGGGCCTCACAGATACGCAGTATTTT. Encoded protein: CASSERGGLTDTQYF.

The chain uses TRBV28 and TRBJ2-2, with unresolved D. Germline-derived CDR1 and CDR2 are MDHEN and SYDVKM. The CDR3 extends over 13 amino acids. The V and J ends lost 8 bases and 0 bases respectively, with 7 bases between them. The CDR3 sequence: CASDKPNTGELFF. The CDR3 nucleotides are TGTGCCAGCGACAAACCGAACACCGGGGAGCTGTTTTTT.

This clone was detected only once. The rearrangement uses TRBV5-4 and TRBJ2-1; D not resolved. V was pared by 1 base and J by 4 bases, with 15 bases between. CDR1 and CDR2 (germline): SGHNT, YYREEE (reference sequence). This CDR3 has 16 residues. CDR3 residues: CASSLKRPGIYNEQFF. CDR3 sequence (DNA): TGTGCCAGCAGCTTGAAGCGTCCCGGAATTTACAATGAGCAGTTCTTC.

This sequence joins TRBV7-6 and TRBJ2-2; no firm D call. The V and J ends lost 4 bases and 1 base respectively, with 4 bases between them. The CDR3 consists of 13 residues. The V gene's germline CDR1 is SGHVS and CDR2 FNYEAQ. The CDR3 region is CASSSLNTGELFF. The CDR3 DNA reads TGTGCCAGCAGCTCACTGAACACCGGGGAGCTGTTTTTT.

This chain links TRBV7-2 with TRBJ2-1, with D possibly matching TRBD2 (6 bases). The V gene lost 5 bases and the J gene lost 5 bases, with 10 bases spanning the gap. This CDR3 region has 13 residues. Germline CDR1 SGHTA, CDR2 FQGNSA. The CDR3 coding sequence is TGTGCCAGCAGCCCGTGGGGGGACAATGAGCAGTTCTTC. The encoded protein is CASSPWGDNEQFF.

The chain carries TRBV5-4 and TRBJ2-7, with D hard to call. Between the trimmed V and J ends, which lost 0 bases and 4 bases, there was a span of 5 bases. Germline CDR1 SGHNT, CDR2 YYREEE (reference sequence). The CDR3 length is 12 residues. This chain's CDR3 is CASSLDGYEQYV. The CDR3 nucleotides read TGTGCCAGCAGCTTGGACGGGTACGAGCAGTACGTC.

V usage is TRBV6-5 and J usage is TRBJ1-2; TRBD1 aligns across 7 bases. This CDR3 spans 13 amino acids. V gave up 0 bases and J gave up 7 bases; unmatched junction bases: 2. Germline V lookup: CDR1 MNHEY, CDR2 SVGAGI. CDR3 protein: CASSYSGGGGYTF. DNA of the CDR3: TGTGCCAGCAGTTACTCAGGGGGCGGTGGCTACACCTTC.

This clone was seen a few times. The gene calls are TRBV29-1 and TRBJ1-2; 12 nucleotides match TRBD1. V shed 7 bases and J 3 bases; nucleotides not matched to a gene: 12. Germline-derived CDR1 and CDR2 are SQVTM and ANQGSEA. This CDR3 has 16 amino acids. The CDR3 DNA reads TGCAGCGGCGGGCCGGGACAGGGGGCTTTTGACTATGGCTACACCTTC. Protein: CSGGPGQGAFDYGYTF.

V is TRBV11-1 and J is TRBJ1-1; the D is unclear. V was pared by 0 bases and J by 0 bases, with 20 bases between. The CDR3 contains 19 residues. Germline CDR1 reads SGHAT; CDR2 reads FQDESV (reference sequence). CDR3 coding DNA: TGTGCCAGCAGCTTAGCTCTGGGTTGGCAGGAACCCATGAACACTGAAGCTTTCTTT. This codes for CASSLALGWQEPMNTEAFF.

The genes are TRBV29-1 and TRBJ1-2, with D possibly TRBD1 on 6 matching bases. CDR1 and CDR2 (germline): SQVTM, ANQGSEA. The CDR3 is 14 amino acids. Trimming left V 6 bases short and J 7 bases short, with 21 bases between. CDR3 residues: CSVSGDKGRAGYTF. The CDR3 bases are TGCAGCGTCTCCGGGGACAAGGGACGGGCTGGCTACACCTTC.

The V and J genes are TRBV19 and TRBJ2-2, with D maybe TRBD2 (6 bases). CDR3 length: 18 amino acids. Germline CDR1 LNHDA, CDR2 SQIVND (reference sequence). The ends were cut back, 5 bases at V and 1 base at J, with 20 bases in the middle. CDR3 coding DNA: TGTGCCAGTAGTCCCCCCGCGGGGCTCGTCGGGAACACCGGGGAGCTGTTTTTT. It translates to CASSPPAGLVGNTGELFF.

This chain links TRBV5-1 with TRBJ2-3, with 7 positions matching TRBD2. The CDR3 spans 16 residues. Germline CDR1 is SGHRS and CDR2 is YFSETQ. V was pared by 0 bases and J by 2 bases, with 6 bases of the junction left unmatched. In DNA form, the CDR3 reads TGCGCCAGCAGCTTGGTCTCCGGGACTATCACAGATACGCAGTATTTT. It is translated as CASSLVSGTITDTQYF.

The CDR3 coding sequence is TGTGCCAGCAGTGACAGGGGGAATGAAAAACTGTTTTTT. This sequence encodes CASSDRGNEKLFF. The chain carries TRBV6-5 and TRBJ1-4; 9 bases fit TRBD1. J gave up 5 bases and V 5 bases, and 0 bases lay outside the gene matches. This CDR3 has 13 amino acids. Germline CDR1 is MNHEY and CDR2 is SVGAGI.

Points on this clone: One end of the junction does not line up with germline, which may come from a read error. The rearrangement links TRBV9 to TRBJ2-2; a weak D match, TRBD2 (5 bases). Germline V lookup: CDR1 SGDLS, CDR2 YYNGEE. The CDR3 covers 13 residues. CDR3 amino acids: CASSGRFSGELFF. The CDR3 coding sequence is TGTGCCAGCAGCGGCAGATTCTCCGGGGAGTTGTTTTTT.